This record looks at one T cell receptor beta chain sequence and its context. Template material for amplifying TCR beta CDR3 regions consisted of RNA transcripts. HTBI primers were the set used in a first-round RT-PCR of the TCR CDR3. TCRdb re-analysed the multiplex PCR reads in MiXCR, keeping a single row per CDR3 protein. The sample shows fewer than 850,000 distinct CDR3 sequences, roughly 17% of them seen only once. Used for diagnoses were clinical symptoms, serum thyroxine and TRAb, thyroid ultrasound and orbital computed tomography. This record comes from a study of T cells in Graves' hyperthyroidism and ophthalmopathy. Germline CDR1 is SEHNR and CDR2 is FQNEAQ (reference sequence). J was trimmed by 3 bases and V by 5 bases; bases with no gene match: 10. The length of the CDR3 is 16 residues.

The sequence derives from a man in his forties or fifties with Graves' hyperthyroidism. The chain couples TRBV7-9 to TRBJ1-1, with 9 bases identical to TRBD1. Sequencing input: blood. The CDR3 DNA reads TGTGCCAGCAGCCAACCAGGACAGGGGAGGGACACTGAAGCTTTCTTT. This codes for CASSQPGQGRDTEAFF. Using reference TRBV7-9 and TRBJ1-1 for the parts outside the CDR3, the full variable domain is DTGVSQNPRHKITKRGQNVTFRCDPISEHNRLYWYRQTLGQGPEFLTYFQNEAQLEKSRLLSDRFSAERPKGSFSTLEIQRTEQGDSAMYLCASSQPGQGRDTEAFFGQGTRLTVV.